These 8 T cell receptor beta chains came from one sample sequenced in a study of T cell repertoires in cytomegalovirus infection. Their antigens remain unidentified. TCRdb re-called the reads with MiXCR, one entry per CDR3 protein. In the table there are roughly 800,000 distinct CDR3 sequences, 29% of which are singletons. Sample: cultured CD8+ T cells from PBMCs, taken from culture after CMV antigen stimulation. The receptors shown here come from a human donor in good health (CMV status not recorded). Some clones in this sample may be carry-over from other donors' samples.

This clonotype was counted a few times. The CDR3 protein is CASSLQGNEQYF. In nucleotides, the CDR3 is TGTGCCAGCAGTTTACAGGGAAACGAGCAGTACTTC. The V call is TRBV27, the J call TRBJ2-7; maybe TRBD1 (5 bases). V lost 2 bases and J lost 5, with 7 bases in between. The CDR3 totals 12 residues. Germline assignment: CDR1 MNHEY and CDR2 SMNVEV (reference sequence).

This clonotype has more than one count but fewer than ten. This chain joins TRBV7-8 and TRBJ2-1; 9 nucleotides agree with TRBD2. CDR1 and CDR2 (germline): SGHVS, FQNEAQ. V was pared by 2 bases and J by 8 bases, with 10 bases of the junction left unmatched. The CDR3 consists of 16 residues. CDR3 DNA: TGTGCCAGCAGCTTAAGGGCGCGGGGGGGCTTCGATGAGCAGTTCTTC. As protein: CASSLRARGGFDEQFF.

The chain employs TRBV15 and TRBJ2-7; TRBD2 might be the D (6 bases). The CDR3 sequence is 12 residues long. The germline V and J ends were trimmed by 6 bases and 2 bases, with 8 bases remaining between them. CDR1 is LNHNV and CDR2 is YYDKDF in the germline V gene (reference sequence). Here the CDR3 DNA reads TGTGCCACCAGGGAGGGGCCCTACGAGCAGTACTTC. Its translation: CATREGPYEQYF. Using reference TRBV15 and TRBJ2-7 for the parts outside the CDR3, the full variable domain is DAMVIQNPRYQVTQFGKPVTLSCSQTLNHNVMYWYQQKSSQAPKLLFHYYDKDFNNEADTPDNFQSRRPNTSFCFLDIRSPGLGDTAMYLCATREGPYEQYFGPGTRLTVT.

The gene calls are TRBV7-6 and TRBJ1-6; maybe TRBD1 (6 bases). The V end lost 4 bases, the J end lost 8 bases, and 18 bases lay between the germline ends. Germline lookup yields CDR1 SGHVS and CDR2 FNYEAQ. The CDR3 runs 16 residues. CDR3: CASSSEISAGDSPLHF. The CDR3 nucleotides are TGTGCCAGCAGCTCAGAGATATCGGCAGGGGATTCACCCCTCCACTTT. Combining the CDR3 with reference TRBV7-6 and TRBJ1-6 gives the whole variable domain GAGVSQSPRYKVTKRGQDVALRCDPISGHVSLYWYRQALGQGPEFLTYFNYEAQQDKSGLPNDRFSAERPEGSISTLTIQRTEQRDSAMYRCASSSEISAGDSPLHFGNGTRLTVT.

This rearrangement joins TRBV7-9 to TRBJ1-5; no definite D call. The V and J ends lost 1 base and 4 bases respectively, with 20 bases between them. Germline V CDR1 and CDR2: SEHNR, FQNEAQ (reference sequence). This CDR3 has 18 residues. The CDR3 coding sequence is TGTGCCAGCAGCTTAGGTTGGGCCGGGCAGCAAACTAATCAGCCCCAGCATTTT. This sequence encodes CASSLGWAGQQTNQPQHF.

The CDR3: CASSLFESRSSPLHF. The DNA of the CDR3 is TGTGCCAGCAGCTTATTCGAGAGCAGGAGTTCACCCCTCCACTTT. The chain uses TRBV7-6 and TRBJ1-6; no clear D gene. The CDR3 has 15 amino acids. From germline, CDR1 is SGHVS and CDR2 FNYEAQ. Between the trimmed V and J ends, which lost 2 bases and 9 bases, there was a span of 14 bases.

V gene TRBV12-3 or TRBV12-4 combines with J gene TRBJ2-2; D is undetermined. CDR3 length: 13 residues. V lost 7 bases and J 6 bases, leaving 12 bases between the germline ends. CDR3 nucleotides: TGTGCCAGCACCCCACCGAGGCCCGGGGAGCTGTTTTTT. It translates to CASTPPRPGELFF.

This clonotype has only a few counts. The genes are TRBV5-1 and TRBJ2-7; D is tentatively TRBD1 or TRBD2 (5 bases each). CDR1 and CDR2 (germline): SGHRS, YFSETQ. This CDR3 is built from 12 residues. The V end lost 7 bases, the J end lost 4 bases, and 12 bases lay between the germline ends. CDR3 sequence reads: CASLGDRYEQYF. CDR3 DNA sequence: TGCGCCAGCCTGGGGGATAGATACGAGCAGTACTTC.